Following are 6 T cell receptor beta chains from one sample sequenced in a study of T-cell reconstitution after alpha-beta-depleted transplantation in children. This sample's TCRbeta library carried unique molecular identifier barcodes. TCRdb re-called the PCR reads with MiXCR, one entry per CDR3 protein. The data hold some 600,000 distinct CDR3 sequences, with roughly 15% observed a single time. This sample comprised PBMCs from the stem cell graft donor, obtained from the stem cell graft. The origin of the receptors is a human donor who donated a stem cell graft to a child with acute myeloid leukemia.

The CDR3 DNA is TGCGCCAGCAGCTTTGAGGGGCAGTACCAAGAGACCCAGTACTTC. This translates into CASSFEGQYQETQYF. The chain links TRBV5-1 to TRBJ2-5; D possibly matches TRBD1 or TRBD2 (5 bases each). With 2 bases removed from V and 0 bases from J, the gap between germline ends came to 11 bases. Germline-derived CDR1 and CDR2 are SGHRS and YFSETQ. The CDR3 is made up of 15 amino acids.

At least ten counts were recorded for this clonotype. J is TRBJ1-6 and V is TRBV5-5; the D is unclear. The CDR3 contains 18 residues. Trimming took off 4 bases at V and 8 bases at J, with 25 bases between the two ends. Germline CDR1 reads SGHKS; CDR2 reads YYEKEE (reference sequence). The CDR3 sequence is CASSPLPGLTMSDSPLHF. The CDR3 DNA is TGTGCCAGCAGCCCTTTACCAGGCCTCACAATGAGTGATTCACCCCTCCACTTT. Full variable domain (missing parts from reference TRBV5-5 and TRBJ1-6): DAGVTQSPTHLIKTRGQQVTLRCSPISGHKSVSWYQQVLGQGPQFIFQYYEKEERGRGNFPDRFSARQFPNYSSELNVNALLLGDSALYLCASSPLPGLTMSDSPLHFGNGTRLTVT.

The V and J genes are TRBV30 and TRBJ2-3; a weak D match, TRBD2 (6 bases). There are 15 residues in the CDR3. Germline CDR1 GTSNPN, CDR2 SVGIG (reference sequence). V lost 0 bases and J 5 bases, leaving 15 bases between the germline ends. In DNA, the CDR3 is TGTGCCTGGAGTGTGGGCTTAACCGGGGGAGATACGCAGTATTTT. Encoded protein: CAWSVGLTGGDTQYF.

V is TRBV20-1 and J is TRBJ1-6, with 9 bases lining up with TRBD1. The V gene end was trimmed by 0 bases and the J gene end by 7 bases; junction bases not matched to a gene: 19. Germline CDR1 and CDR2: DFQATT and SNEGSKA (reference sequence). The CDR3 extends over 20 amino acids. As DNA, the CDR3 is TGCAGTGCTAGAGATGGGACAGGGTCTCGAGAGCTCTTTATCAATTCACCCCTCCACTTT. Translation: CSARDGTGSRELFINSPLHF.

This rearrangement joins TRBV20-1 to TRBJ1-2; D may be TRBD1 (5 bases). In germline, CDR1 is DFQATT, CDR2 SNEGSKA (reference sequence). V shed 0 bases and J shed 3 bases, with 14 bases lying between them. The CDR3 covers 15 residues. CDR3 DNA sequence: TGCAGTGCTAGAGATCCAGGGAAAACTTACTATGGCTACACCTTC. The encoded protein is CSARDPGKTYYGYTF.

This clonotype was seen at least ten times. The chain uses TRBV10-3 and TRBJ1-5; D unresolved. Trimming took 6 bases from V and 5 from J, leaving 11 bases between them. Germline V gene data show CDR1 as ENHRY and CDR2 as SYGVKD. The CDR3 length is 13 residues. CDR3 protein: CAISRQVDQPQHF. CDR3 in DNA: TGTGCCATCAGCAGGCAAGTCGATCAGCCCCAGCATTTT.